These 10 T cell receptor beta chains were all obtained from the same sample, sequenced in a study of blood T cell repertoires in COVID-19. Only in-frame clones appear in the TCRdb table, and some are missing; sequencing was by immunoSEQ multiplex PCR. The sample contains about 160,000 clones, around nine tenths of which appear only once. Sequenced: peripheral blood. These receptors all come from a woman in her sixties or seventies with COVID-19, enrolled during active disease.

This CDR3 is CASSLGGINYGYTF. The CDR3 nucleotides read TGTGCCAGCAGCCTTGGGGGGATCAACTATGGCTACACCTTC. The chain recombines TRBV5-8 with TRBJ1-2; D may be TRBD1 (5 bases). V lost 4 bases to trimming and J lost 2 bases, with 12 bases between them. Germline V lookup: CDR1 SGHTS, CDR2 YDEGEE. CDR3 length equals 14 residues.

The chain is built from TRBV29-1 and TRBJ1-1; 8 bases line up with TRBD1. V lost 6 bases and J lost 5; bases outside the gene matches: 17. The CDR3 is made up of 16 amino acids. CDR1 SQVTM and CDR2 ANQGSEA come from the germline V gene. The CDR3, as DNA: TGCAGCGTCAGCACCCGGGTCGCAGGGGGCCTTACTGAAGCTTTCTTT. It codes for CSVSTRVAGGLTEAFF.

This sequence joins TRBV18 and TRBJ1-4; TRBD1 matches 8 bases. The CDR3 totals 16 residues. Looked up from germline, CDR1 is KGHSH and CDR2 is LQKENI. V gave up 1 base and J gave up 7 bases; unmatched junction bases: 8. Here the CDR3 reads CASSPLMAGGGEKLFF. CDR3 nucleotides: TGTGCCAGCTCACCACTGATGGCAGGGGGCGGTGAAAAACTGTTTTTT.

This clone was recorded only once. V gene TRBV5-5 combines with J gene TRBJ2-5, with 8 positions matching TRBD1. J gave up 10 bases and V 2 bases, and 25 bases lay outside the gene matches. Looked up from germline, CDR1 is SGHKS and CDR2 is YYEKEE (reference sequence). The CDR3 totals 19 residues. CDR3 residues: CASSFQPGQAISPRSDQYF. Here the CDR3 DNA reads TGTGCCAGCAGCTTTCAACCGGGACAGGCCATTTCGCCGAGATCGGACCAGTACTTC. Variable domain in full (rest from reference TRBV5-5 and TRBJ2-5): DAGVTQSPTHLIKTRGQQVTLRCSPISGHKSVSWYQQVLGQGPQFIFQYYEKEERGRGNFPDRFSARQFPNYSSELNVNALLLGDSALYLCASSFQPGQAISPRSDQYFGPGTRLLVL.

The CDR3 loop reads CASSARDRVVDTEAFF. DNA of the CDR3: TGTGCCAGCAGCGCCCGGGACAGGGTTGTCGACACTGAAGCTTTCTTT. V is TRBV9 and J is TRBJ1-1; 9 positions match TRBD1. With 3 bases clipped from V and 3 bases from J, the junction kept 9 bases outside the gene matches. The CDR3 has 16 amino acids. Germline lookup yields CDR1 SGDLS and CDR2 YYNGEE. The full variable domain, its missing parts supplied by reference TRBV9 and TRBJ1-1, is DSGVTQTPKHLITATGQRVTLRCSPRSGDLSVYWYQQSLDQGLQFLIQYYNGEERAKGNILERFSAQQFPDLHSELNLSSLELGDSALYFCASSARDRVVDTEAFFGQGTRLTVV.

This clone came up a few times. The rearrangement links TRBV5-6 to TRBJ2-1; maybe TRBD2 (7 bases). This CDR3 comprises 15 residues. Germline CDR1 SGHDT, CDR2 YYEEEE. V was shortened by 4 bases and J by 1 base, with 12 bases between the two germline ends. CDR3 in DNA: TGTGCCAGCAGCGGAGGGAGGGGGTCCTACAATGAGCAGTTCTTC. Its translation is CASSGGRGSYNEQFF.

V usage is TRBV7-2 and J usage is TRBJ1-1; D is ambiguous. Germline CDR1 and CDR2: SGHTA and FQGNSA. V lost 5 bases, J lost 10 bases, and 14 bases lay in between. This CDR3 has 12 amino acids. The CDR3, as DNA: TGTGCCAGCAGCGCATACAGATTAGGAGCTTTCTTT. It translates to CASSAYRLGAFF.

This chain uses TRBV18 with TRBJ1-2; TRBD1 matches 7 bases. From germline, CDR1 is KGHSH and CDR2 LQKENI. The CDR3 is 14 residues long. The V and J ends lost 6 bases and 4 bases, in that order; junction bases with no gene match: 8. CDR3 amino acids: CASSSAGQIYGYTF. The CDR3 DNA sequence: TGTGCCAGCTCGTCTGCGGGACAGATCTATGGCTACACCTTC.

The V gene is TRBV30, the J gene TRBJ1-2; 10 positions agree with TRBD1. The J segment lost 4 bases and the V segment lost 3 bases, leaving 2 bases of the junction unmatched. The length of the CDR3 is 13 residues. Germline V lookup: CDR1 GTSNPN, CDR2 SVGIG (reference sequence). The CDR3 protein is CAWRGQGPYGYTF. CDR3 sequence (DNA): TGTGCCTGGAGGGGACAGGGGCCCTATGGCTACACCTTC. Supplemented by reference TRBV30 and TRBJ1-2, the full variable domain reads SQTIHQWPATLVQPVGSPLSLECTVEGTSNPNLYWYRQAAGRGLQLLFYSVGIGQISSEVPQNLSASRPQDRQFILSSKKLLLSDSGFYLCAWRGQGPYGYTFGSGTRLTVV.

This chain joins TRBV15 and TRBJ2-2; 9 bases map to TRBD2. Trimming removed 0 bases from V and 6 bases from J; junction bases left unmatched: 8. Germline CDR1 LNHNV, CDR2 YYDKDF (reference sequence). The CDR3 is 17 amino acids. CDR3 residues: CATSRDYPSGEPGELFF. The CDR3 nucleotides are TGTGCCACCAGCAGAGATTACCCTAGCGGGGAGCCCGGGGAGCTGTTTTTT. Full variable domain (outside the CDR3, taken from reference TRBV15 and TRBJ2-2): DAMVIQNPRYQVTQFGKPVTLSCSQTLNHNVMYWYQQKSSQAPKLLFHYYDKDFNNEADTPDNFQSRRPNTSFCFLDIRSPGLGDTAMYLCATSRDYPSGEPGELFFGEGSRLTVL.